This T cell receptor (beta chain) originates from a study of breast tumors, draining lymph nodes, adjacent tissues. TCRdb re-derived calls from the multiplex PCR reads in MiXCR, one entry per CDR3 protein. The table includes over 200,000 distinct CDR3 sequences, approximately 30% detected once. The lymph nodes were axillary draining lymph nodes from breast cancer patients. Study results and limitations: Compared with basal-like, luminal-like tumors shared significantly more repertoire with nontumor tissue. Data fit most tumor T cells coming from lymph node, expanding in tumor.

This clonotype was detected ten times or more. Its antigen remains unidentified. The CDR3 sequence is 15 residues long. Trimming took 6 bases from V and 3 from J; bases not matched to a gene: 10. Germline CDR1 MDHEN, CDR2 SYDVKM. The sequenced sample was axillary lymph node tissue. This TCR came from a female donor with breast cancer. Some clones in this sample may be carry-over from other donors' samples. V is TRBV28 and J is TRBJ2-5, with TRBD2 matching 7 bases. CDR3 sequence: CASSPFEGGKETQYF. Here the CDR3 DNA reads TGTGCCAGCAGCCCCTTTGAGGGAGGGAAAGAGACCCAGTACTTC.